This T cell receptor (beta chain) is drawn from a study of T-cell reconstitution after alpha-beta-depleted transplantation in children (dated by TCRdb to about 2016). Some background on the complete study: Using TCR repertoire profiling, the study followed T-cell immune reconstitution in a quantitative way in children after TCRalphabeta/CD19-depleted allogeneic hematopoietic cell transplantation.

This clonotype was observed many times. Its specific antigen is unknown. No quality values exist for individual bases; no much larger clone is one base distant. Libraries were made using PCR. Sequenced using an Illumina HiSeq 2500. Molecular barcoding was employed in the preparation of TCR libraries, with unique molecular identifiers being used to normalize TCRbeta repertoire quantification. TCRdb passed the public sequencing reads through fastp at Q25 and MiXCR, retaining productive beta sequences. Every CDR3 protein is listed once, alongside the most common genes and DNA of its rows. Within this sample are approximately 240,000 distinct CDR3 sequences, with over 9.5% of them counted one time only. The ten largest clones represent over 4.5% of the sample. Trimming takes 7 bases off V and 2 bases off J; junction bases not matched to a gene: 1. Per the germline V gene, SGHRS is the CDR1 and YFSETQ is the CDR2. Measured from the cysteine to the phenylalanine, the CDR3 is 13 residues long. Only the CDR3 region is kept as DNA, spanning 39 bases read in frame from base 1.

The sample here was PBMCs from the stem cell graft donor, taken from the stem cell graft. This receptor chain uses TRBV5-1 and TRBJ2-2; 8 bases in the junction line up with TRBD1. The TCR sequence derives from a human donor who donated a stem cell graft to a child with SCID. The sequenced DNA: TGCGCCAGCCAGGGGGCAAACACCGGGGAGCTGTTTTTT. Translated, this is CASQGANTGELFF.